This T cell receptor (beta chain) originates from a study of a mutant IDH1 vaccine in newly diagnosed glioma. On the study more broadly: Prior therapy was radiotherapy, temozolomide, or both; most received both.

The sample's time point: baseline, week 1 (first vaccination visit). The treatment is: pre-vaccination baseline after standard-of-care therapy. In the case of this clone: The antigen remains unidentified.

Germline V gene lookup returns CDR1 SGDLS and CDR2 YYNGEE. Trimming pared 7 bases from V and 0 bases from J, leaving 11 bases between. The CDR3 sequence is 13 residues long. Study-wide results and limits: The study observed vaccine-induced immune responses in approximately 93% of patients.

Generated by immunoSEQ multiplex PCR, the TCRdb table keeps only in-frame clones and is missing some. Of about 59,000 clones in the sample, 75% to 95% were seen once. The sequence was collected from a man in his fifties with glioma. Here the sequenced sample was PBMCs, taken from a glioma patient treated with radiotherapy, temozolomide or both. This chain uses TRBV9 with TRBJ2-7, with D perhaps TRBD2 (5 bases). CDR3 sequence reads: CASGPTSSYEQYF. The CDR3 nucleotides are TGTGCCAGCGGGCCTACTAGCTCCTACGAGCAGTACTTC.